This T cell receptor beta chain was captured in a study of cytomegalovirus exposure and HLA in healthy donors. Study overall: Out of 300 to 500 genotyped donors, about 80% belonged to the Caucasian-associated ancestry cluster. Study-wide points: In all likelihood, a cluster of highly shared sequence variants was a sequencing artifact. On later analysis, the bulk of CMV-associated TCR beta chains appeared to be HLA-restricted.

As to this clone: Antigen unknown.

Researchers ran the PCR with 60 Vbeta and 13 Jbeta primers. Clones were read by immunoSEQ multiplex PCR, and TCRdb kept only the in-frame ones, dropping some. The sample holds around 85,000 clones, roughly 80% seen once. It was healthy bone marrow donors who served as donors. The ends lost 10 bases at V and 6 bases at J; junction bases unmatched: 4. The CDR3 is 13 residues long. Germline V gene sequence: CDR1 KGHSH, CDR2 LQKENI. The sequence was collected from a man aged 45-65 years in good health and CMV-seropositive. Sequencing was carried out using PBMCs. V gene TRBV18 combines with J gene TRBJ1-6; 9 bases are a match to TRBD1. CDR3 region: CATSDRGNSPLHF. The CDR3 DNA follows: TGTGCCACCTCGGACAGGGGTAATTCACCCCTCCACTTT.